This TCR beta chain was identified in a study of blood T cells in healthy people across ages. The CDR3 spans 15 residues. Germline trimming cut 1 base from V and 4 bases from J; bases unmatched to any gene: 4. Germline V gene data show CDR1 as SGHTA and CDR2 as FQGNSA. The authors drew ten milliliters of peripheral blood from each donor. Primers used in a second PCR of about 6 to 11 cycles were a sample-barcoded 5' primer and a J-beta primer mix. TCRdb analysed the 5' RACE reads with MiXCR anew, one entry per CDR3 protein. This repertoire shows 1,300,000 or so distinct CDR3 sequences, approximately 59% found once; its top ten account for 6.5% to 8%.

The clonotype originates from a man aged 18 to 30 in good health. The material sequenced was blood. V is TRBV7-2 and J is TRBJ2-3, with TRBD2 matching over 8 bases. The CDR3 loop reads CASSLVSGDSDTQYF. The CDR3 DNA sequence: TGTGCCAGCAGCTTAGTTAGCGGGGATTCAGATACGCAGTATTTT.